The rows below give T cell receptor beta chains drawn from one sample of a study of cytomegalovirus exposure and HLA in healthy donors. Profiling relied on immunoSEQ multiplex PCR, and the TCRdb table lists in-frame clones only, not all of them. Of about 190,000 clones in the sample, around three quarters were seen once. The sequencing sample was made of PBMCs. Source of these receptors: a woman between 18 and 29 years old in good health and CMV-seronegative. Both conserved end residues are part of each CDR3. The order of the fields is clone size, J gene, V gene, D gene, CDR3 DNA, CDR3 protein. A D gene is named only where the DNA matches it firmly. The size of a clone is reported for some rows only, either as once, few or many, or as a class for expanded clones.

>NA|TRBJ1-5|TRBV6-1|NA
TGTGCCAGCAGTGTGGAAGAGGGTCGCTCGGGCTATAGCAATCAGCCCCAGCATTTT
CASSVEEGRSGYSNQPQHF
>NA|TRBJ1-5|TRBV7-2|NA
TGTGCCAGCAGCTTAGATGGGCGGGGCGCGGGCAATCAGCCCCAGCATTTT
CASSLDGRGAGNQPQHF
>NA|TRBJ1-2|TRBV28|TRBD1
TGTGCCAGCAGTGAATGGGACAGGGAGGGTGGCTACACCTTC
CASSEWDREGGYTF
>few|TRBJ2-3|TRBV2|NA
TGTGCCAGCAGCCGGGACATTCGAGATACGCAGTATTTT
CASSRDIRDTQYF
>NA|TRBJ1-2|TRBV4-1|NA
TGCGCCAGCAGCCCGGGAATTGTCGGAGGGCATGGCTACACCTTC
CASSPGIVGGHGYTF
>NA|TRBJ1-2|TRBV11-2|TRBD1
TGTGCCAGCAGCTTAGTAGGGGGACAGGGTATCTATGGCTACACCTTC
CASSLVGGQGIYGYTF
>NA|TRBJ2-1|TRBV6-5|TRBD2
TGTGCCAGCAGTTACTCCAAACTAGCGGGAGACAATGAGCAGTTCTTC
CASSYSKLAGDNEQFF
>few|TRBJ2-1|TRBV6-4|TRBD1
TGTGCCAGCAGTGAGGCGACAGGGGGAGATGAGCAGTTCTTC
CASSEATGGDEQFF
>NA|TRBJ2-7|TRBV9|TRBD2
TGTGCCAGCAGCGGAGTAGCGGGAGCAACGGGGGAGCAGTACTTC
CASSGVAGATGEQYF
>once|TRBJ1-2|TRBV20-1|NA
TGCAGTGCCGGGATGTATGGCTACACCTTC
CSAGMYGYTF
>NA|TRBJ2-1|TRBV7-9|TRBD1
TGTGCCAGCAGCCCTCGACAGGGAGAGAACAATGAGCAGTTCTTC
CASSPRQGENNEQFF
>NA|TRBJ2-5|TRBV28|NA
TGTGCCAGCTCTCCCCCGGACACGGGGACCCAGTACTTC
CASSPPDTGTQYF
>NA|TRBJ2-7|TRBV28|NA
TGTGCCAGCACGGGCGGGACGAGCTACGAGCAGTACTTC
CASTGGTSYEQYF
>once|TRBJ2-5|TRBV6-5|TRBD2
TGTGCCAGTCTCAGCCCCAGCGGGGGGCCAGAGACCCAGTACTTC
CASLSPSGGPETQYF
>NA|TRBJ1-1|TRBV28|TRBD1
TGTGCCAGCAGAACAGGGGGGGACACTGAAGCTTTCTTT
CASRTGGDTEAFF
>NA|TRBJ1-1|TRBV9|TRBD1
TGTGCCAGCAGCCCTAGACAGGGCACTGAAGCTTTCTTT
CASSPRQGTEAFF
>NA|TRBJ2-1|TRBV7-2|NA
TGTGCCAGCAGCTTTATCGGACACTTGGAAGACTACAATGAGCAGTTCTTC
CASSFIGHLEDYNEQFF
>NA|TRBJ2-2|TRBV7-3|TRBD2
TGTGCCAGCAGCTTAAATAGCGGGGGGGACACCGGGGAGCTGTTTTTT
CASSLNSGGDTGELFF
>NA|TRBJ2-7|TRBV6-1|NA
TGTGCCAGCAGTGAAGTACCAGGAAACTCCTACGAGCAGTACTTC
CASSEVPGNSYEQYF
>NA|TRBJ1-4|TRBV28|NA
TGTGCCAGCACCCCACAGGGAGGGCATGAAAAACTGTTTTTT
CASTPQGGHEKLFF
>NA|TRBJ2-2|TRBV2|TRBD2
TGTGCCAGCAGCCCACTAGCGGGGGGGTTCGGGGAGCTGTTTTTT
CASSPLAGGFGELFF
>few|TRBJ2-2|TRBV7-2|TRBD1
TGTGCCAGCAGCATACGGACAGGGGTCACCGGGGAGCTGTTTTTT
CASSIRTGVTGELFF
>NA|TRBJ2-5|TRBV20-1|NA
TGCAGTGGGTCCCGCGGGGAGACCCAGTACTTC
CSGSRGETQYF
>NA|TRBJ2-7|TRBV5-1|TRBD1
TGCGCCAGCAGCCCAACCGGGACAGGCAACGAGCAGTACTTC
CASSPTGTGNEQYF
>once|TRBJ2-1|TRBV5-1|NA
TGCGCCAGCAGTTGGGAGGCCTACAATGAGCAGTTCTTC
CASSWEAYNEQFF
>NA|TRBJ2-7|TRBV2|TRBD1
TGTGCCAGCAGCGGACAGGGGGCACACGAGCAGTACTTC
CASSGQGAHEQYF
>NA|TRBJ2-5|TRBV7-7|NA
TGTGCTAGCAGCTTAGGTGCGGGATCAGAGACCCAGTACTTC
CASSLGAGSETQYF
>NA|TRBJ2-1|TRBV4-3|NA
TGCGCCAGCAGCCAATATACGAGTCACAATGAGCAGTTCTTC
CASSQYTSHNEQFF
>NA|TRBJ2-2|TRBV14|NA
TGTGCCAGCAGCCCCGTCAGGAACACCGGGGAGCTGTTTTTT
CASSPVRNTGELFF
>NA|TRBJ1-6|TRBV4-1|TRBD1
TGCGCCAGCAGCCAAAGGACAGGGCTTTTCTCCTATAATTCACCCCTCCACTTT
CASSQRTGLFSYNSPLHF
>NA|TRBJ2-1|TRBV27|TRBD2
TGTGCCAGCAGTTTTGGACCACCTTCACTAGCGGATTCCTACAATGAGCAGTTCTTC
CASSFGPPSLADSYNEQFF
>NA|TRBJ2-5|TRBV10-3|TRBD2
TGTGCCATCATGGCGGGGGGCGGTGGGGGTGGCCAGTACTTC
CAIMAGGGGGGQYF
>NA|TRBJ2-7|TRBV29-1|TRBD1
TGCAGCGCCATCACCGGGACAGGGAGGTACGAGCAGTACTTC
CSAITGTGRYEQYF
>NA|TRBJ1-5|TRBV19|NA
TGTGCCAGTAGATCCCCCGGAGCCCTTAACCAGCATTTT
CASRSPGALNQHF
>NA|TRBJ1-5|TRBV18|TRBD1
TGTGCCAGCTCACCCGGACAGGGCTATCAGCCCCAGCATTTT
CASSPGQGYQPQHF
>once|TRBJ2-1|TRBV11-3|NA
TGTGCCAGCAGCTTAGGGGCAGGCAAAGACTCCTACAATGAGCAGTTCTTC
CASSLGAGKDSYNEQFF
>NA|TRBJ2-5|TRBV11-2|NA
TGTGCCAGCAGCTCCTTAGGGGTATTTTCAGATATACAAGAGACCCAGTACTTC
CASSSLGVFSDIQETQYF
>NA|TRBJ1-3|TRBV19|TRBD1
TGTGCCAGTAGTCCCCGGGACAGAAGAGGGACCTCTGGAAACACCATATATTTT
CASSPRDRRGTSGNTIYF
>once|TRBJ1-1|TRBV5-1|TRBD1
TGCGCCAGCAGCCCAAGACAGGGCCTGAACACTGAAGCTTTCTTT
CASSPRQGLNTEAFF
>NA|TRBJ2-5|TRBV6-1|NA
TGTGCCAGCCGGAGGCAACAAGAGACCCAGTACTTC
CASRRQQETQYF
>NA|TRBJ1-2|TRBV7-9|TRBD1
TGTGCCAGCAGCTTAGTAATAAGGACAGGGGGCGAAGACTATGGCTACACCTTC
CASSLVIRTGGEDYGYTF
>NA|TRBJ1-5|TRBV6-6|NA
TGTGCCAGCAGTTACAAGGCAGGGGATAGCAATCAGCCCCAGCATTTT
CASSYKAGDSNQPQHF
>once|TRBJ1-6|TRBV18|NA
TGTGCCAGCTCACCAGGGAGGAACTCCTATAATTCACCCCTCCACTTT
CASSPGRNSYNSPLHF
>NA|TRBJ2-2|TRBV29-1|TRBD1
TGCAGCGTCCAGGGACAGTTCTCCGGGGAGCTGTTTTTT
CSVQGQFSGELFF
>NA|TRBJ2-7|TRBV7-8|TRBD1
TGTGCCAGCAGTCCACAAGGACAGGGGGCCTCCTACGAGCAGTACTTC
CASSPQGQGASYEQYF
>few|TRBJ1-6|TRBV6-5|NA
TGTGCCAGCAGCTTGGGGGCCAATTCACCCCTCCACTTT
CASSLGANSPLHF
>NA|TRBJ1-6|TRBV28|NA
TGTGCCAGCAGTTCGGGGGTTAACTCACCCCTCCACTTT
CASSSGVNSPLHF
>NA|TRBJ2-2|TRBV28|TRBD2
TGTGCCAGCAGTTTCTTGGGGGAGGGCCGGACCGGGGAGCTGTTTTTT
CASSFLGEGRTGELFF
>NA|TRBJ2-3|TRBV28|NA
TGTGCCAGCAGTCCGACAGGTTACACTAGCACAGATACGCAGTATTTT
CASSPTGYTSTDTQYF
>once|TRBJ2-5|TRBV14|NA
TGTGCCAGCAGCCAAGTGCGAGAGCAAGAGACCCAGTACTTC
CASSQVREQETQYF
>NA|TRBJ1-3|TRBV15|NA
TGTGCCACCAGCAGAGAAGCGACTTTGGCCTCTGGAAACACCATATATTTT
CATSREATLASGNTIYF
>NA|TRBJ2-3|TRBV2|NA
TGTGCCAGCAGTCTAGATCTTTCAGATACGCAGTATTTT
CASSLDLSDTQYF
>NA|TRBJ2-3|TRBV4-3|TRBD2
TGCGCCAGCAGCCTTGGACTAGCGGGAGCAGATACGCAGTATTTT
CASSLGLAGADTQYF
>NA|TRBJ1-1|TRBV28|TRBD1
TGTGCCAGCAGACTCCGGGACAGAGCACCTAGGGTCCCCCTTGAAGCTTTCTTT
CASRLRDRAPRVPLEAFF
>NA|TRBJ1-3|TRBV5-1|NA
TGCGCCAGCAGACTTGATAACACCATATATTTT
CASRLDNTIYF
>NA|TRBJ2-3|TRBV2|TRBD2
TGTGCCAGCGGACTAGCGGGGTCTACGCAGTATTTT
CASGLAGSTQYF
>NA|TRBJ2-5|TRBV2|TRBD2
TGTGCCAGCAGTGAGCTAGCGGGAGGCCAAGAGACCCAGTACTTC
CASSELAGGQETQYF
>NA|TRBJ2-3|TRBV2|NA
TGTGCCAGCAGTTCTAGCTGGGTCACAGATACGCAGTATTTT
CASSSSWVTDTQYF
>few|TRBJ2-1|TRBV4-3|NA
TGCGCCAGCAGCCAAGAAATCTCGCGGGCCTACAATGAGCAGTTCTTC
CASSQEISRAYNEQFF